Following are 3 T cell receptor beta chains from one sample sequenced in a study of blood T cell repertoires in COVID-19. The table came from immunoSEQ multiplex PCR; TCRdb's copy has only in-frame clones and leaves some out. Here the sample spans 60,000 to 85,000 clones, 90% being singletons. The sample consisted of peripheral blood. These receptors all stem from a man aged 45-65 years with acute or convalescent COVID-19.

V gene TRBV24-1 combines with J gene TRBJ1-2; D gene uncertain. The length of the CDR3 is 12 residues. CDR1 and CDR2 (germline): KGHDR, SFDVKD. Trimming took 4 bases from V and 5 from J, leaving 7 bases between them. The CDR3 sequence: CATSDLSYGYTF. CDR3 bases: TGTGCCACCAGTGACCTCTCTTATGGCTACACCTTC.

The rearrangement joins TRBV6-6 to TRBJ2-5, with 9 positions matching TRBD1. The CDR3 has 14 amino acids. In germline, CDR1 is MNHNY, CDR2 SVGAGI (reference sequence). J was trimmed by 5 bases and V by 2 bases; bases with no gene match: 3. This chain's CDR3 is CASSYLQGAETQYF. CDR3 DNA sequence: TGTGCCAGCAGTTACCTACAGGGGGCGGAGACCCAGTACTTC.

This clone has a handful of counts. The chain combines TRBV28 with TRBJ2-1; D possibly corresponds to TRBD2 (5 bases). The germline gives CDR1 MDHEN, CDR2 SYDVKM. The ends were cut back, 6 bases at V and 9 bases at J, with 27 bases in the middle. The CDR3 consists of 17 residues. The DNA for the CDR3 is TGTGCCAGCAGCTACCCCGCGACGGGATTAGGGCCAGCTGAGCAGTTCTTC. This translates into CASSYPATGLGPAEQFF.